The present T cell receptor (beta chain) was sequenced within a study of immune heterogeneity within non-small cell lung tumors. Germline-derived CDR1 and CDR2 are SGHRS and YFSETQ. The CDR3 contains 16 residues. J was trimmed by 5 bases and V by 4 bases; bases with no gene match: 5. Amplification of the TCR beta CDR3 was achieved through multiplex PCR with 32 V and 13 J primers. Using its own MiXCR run on the multiplex PCR reads, TCRdb lists one record per CDR3 protein. Here the sample spans over 5,500 distinct CDR3 sequences, 22% being singletons. Bulk tumor genomic DNA, 600 ng per sample, was the template. Several biopsies per primary tumor, spaced far apart, were taken during surgery. Enrolled individuals presented with untreated, newly diagnosed non-small cell lung cancer and received curative surgery. This clonotype is labeled as medium-sized (0.01 to 0.1%).

The rearrangement joins TRBV5-1 to TRBJ2-1, with 14 bases fitting TRBD2. Sequencing was performed on lung tumor tissue. This receptor was obtained from a man aged 55 to 70 with non-small cell lung cancer. CDR3 nucleotide sequence: TGCGCCAGCAGCCGCCGACTAGCGGGAGGGAACAATGAGCAGTTCTTC. It codes for CASSRRLAGGNNEQFF.